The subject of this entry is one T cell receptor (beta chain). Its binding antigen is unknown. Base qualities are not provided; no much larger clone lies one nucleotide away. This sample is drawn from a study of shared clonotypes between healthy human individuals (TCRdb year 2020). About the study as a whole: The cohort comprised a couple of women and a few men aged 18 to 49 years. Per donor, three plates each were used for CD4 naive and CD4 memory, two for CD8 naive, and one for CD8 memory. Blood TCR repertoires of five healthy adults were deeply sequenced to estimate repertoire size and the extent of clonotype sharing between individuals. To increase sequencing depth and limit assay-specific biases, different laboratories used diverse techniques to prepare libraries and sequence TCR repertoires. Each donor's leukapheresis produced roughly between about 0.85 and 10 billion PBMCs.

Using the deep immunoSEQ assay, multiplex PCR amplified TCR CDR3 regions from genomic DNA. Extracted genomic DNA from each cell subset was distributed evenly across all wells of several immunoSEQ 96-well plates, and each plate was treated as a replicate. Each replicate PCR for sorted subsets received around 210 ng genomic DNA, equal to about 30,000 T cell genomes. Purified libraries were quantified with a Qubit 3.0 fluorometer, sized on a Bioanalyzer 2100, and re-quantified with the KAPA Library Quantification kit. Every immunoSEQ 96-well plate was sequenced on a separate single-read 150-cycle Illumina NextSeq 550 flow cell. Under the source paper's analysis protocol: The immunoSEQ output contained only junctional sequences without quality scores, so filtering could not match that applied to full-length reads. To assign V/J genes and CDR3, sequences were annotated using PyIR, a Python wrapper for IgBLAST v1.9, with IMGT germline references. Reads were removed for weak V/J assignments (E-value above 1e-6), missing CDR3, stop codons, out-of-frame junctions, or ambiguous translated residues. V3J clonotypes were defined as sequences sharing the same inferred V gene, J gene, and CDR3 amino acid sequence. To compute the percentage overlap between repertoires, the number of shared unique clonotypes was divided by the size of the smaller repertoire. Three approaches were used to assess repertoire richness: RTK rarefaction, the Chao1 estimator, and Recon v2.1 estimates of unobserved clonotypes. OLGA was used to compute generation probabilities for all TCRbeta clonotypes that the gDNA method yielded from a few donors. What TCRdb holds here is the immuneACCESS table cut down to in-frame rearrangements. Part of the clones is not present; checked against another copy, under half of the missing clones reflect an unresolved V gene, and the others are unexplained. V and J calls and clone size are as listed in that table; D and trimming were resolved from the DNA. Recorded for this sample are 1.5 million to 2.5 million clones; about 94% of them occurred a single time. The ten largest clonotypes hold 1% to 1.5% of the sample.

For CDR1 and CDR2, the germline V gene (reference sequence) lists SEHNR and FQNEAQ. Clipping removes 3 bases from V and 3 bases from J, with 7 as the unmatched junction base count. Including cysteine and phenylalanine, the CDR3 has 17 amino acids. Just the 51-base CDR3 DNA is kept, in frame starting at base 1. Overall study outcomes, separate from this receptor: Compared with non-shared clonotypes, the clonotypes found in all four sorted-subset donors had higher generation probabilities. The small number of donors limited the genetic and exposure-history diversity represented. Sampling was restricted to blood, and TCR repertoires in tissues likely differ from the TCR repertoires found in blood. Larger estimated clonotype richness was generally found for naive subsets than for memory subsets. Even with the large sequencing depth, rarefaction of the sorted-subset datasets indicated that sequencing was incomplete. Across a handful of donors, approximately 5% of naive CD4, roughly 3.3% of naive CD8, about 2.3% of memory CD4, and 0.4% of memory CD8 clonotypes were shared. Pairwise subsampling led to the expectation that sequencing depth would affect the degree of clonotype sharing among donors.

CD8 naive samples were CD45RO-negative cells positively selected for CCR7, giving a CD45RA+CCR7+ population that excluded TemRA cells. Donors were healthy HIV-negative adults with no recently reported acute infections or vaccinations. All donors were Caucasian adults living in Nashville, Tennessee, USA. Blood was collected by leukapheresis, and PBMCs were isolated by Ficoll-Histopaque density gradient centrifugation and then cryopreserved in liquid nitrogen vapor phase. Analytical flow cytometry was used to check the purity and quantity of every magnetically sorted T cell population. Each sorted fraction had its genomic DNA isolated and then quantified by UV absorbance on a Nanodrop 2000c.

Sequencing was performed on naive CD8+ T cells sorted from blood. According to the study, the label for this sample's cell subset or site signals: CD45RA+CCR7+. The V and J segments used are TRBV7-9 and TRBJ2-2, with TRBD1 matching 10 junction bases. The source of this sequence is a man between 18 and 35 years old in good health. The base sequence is TGTGCCAGCAGCTTCCGGACAGGGGGTCTTGACACCGGGGAGCTGTTTTTT. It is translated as CASSFRTGGLDTGELFF.